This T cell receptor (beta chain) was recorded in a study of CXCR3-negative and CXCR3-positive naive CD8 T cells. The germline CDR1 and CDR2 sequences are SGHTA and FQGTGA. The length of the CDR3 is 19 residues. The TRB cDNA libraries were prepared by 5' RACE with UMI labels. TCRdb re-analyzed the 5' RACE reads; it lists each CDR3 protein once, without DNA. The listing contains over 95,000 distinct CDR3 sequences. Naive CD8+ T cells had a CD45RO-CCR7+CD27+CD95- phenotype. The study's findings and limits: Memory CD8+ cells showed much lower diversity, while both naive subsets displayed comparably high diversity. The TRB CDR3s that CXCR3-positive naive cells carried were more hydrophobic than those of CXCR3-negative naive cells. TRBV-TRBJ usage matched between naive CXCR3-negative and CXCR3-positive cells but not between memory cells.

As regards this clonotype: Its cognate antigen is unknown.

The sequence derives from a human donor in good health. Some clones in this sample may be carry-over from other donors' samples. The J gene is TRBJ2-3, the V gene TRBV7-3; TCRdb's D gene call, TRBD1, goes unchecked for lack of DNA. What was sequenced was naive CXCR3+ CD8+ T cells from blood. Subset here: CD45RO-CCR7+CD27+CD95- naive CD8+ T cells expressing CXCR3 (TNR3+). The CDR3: CASSLTPVRQGAAEDTQYF.